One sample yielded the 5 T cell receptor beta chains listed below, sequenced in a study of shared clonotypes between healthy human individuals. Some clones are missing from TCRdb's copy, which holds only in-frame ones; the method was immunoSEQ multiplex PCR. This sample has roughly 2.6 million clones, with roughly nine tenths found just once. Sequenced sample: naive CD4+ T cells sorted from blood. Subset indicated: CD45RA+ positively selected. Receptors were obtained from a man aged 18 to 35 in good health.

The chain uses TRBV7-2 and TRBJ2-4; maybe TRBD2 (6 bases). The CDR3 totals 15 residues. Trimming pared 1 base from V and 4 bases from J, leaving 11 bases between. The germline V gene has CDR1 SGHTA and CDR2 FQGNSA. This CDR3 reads CASSLVGGTKNIQYF. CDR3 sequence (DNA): TGTGCCAGCAGCTTAGTGGGAGGTACTAAAAACATTCAGTACTTC.

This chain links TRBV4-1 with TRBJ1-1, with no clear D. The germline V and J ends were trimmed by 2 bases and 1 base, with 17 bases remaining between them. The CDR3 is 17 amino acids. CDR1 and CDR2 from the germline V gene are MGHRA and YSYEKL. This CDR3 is CASSQLSQAGRNTEAFF. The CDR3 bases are TGCGCCAGCAGCCAACTATCCCAGGCAGGCCGGAACACTGAAGCTTTCTTT.

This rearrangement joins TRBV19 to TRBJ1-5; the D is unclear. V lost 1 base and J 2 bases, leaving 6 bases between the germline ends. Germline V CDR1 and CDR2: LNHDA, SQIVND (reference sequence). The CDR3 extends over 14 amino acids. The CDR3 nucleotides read TGTGCCAGTAGTATAGGGGTCGGCAATCAGCCCCAGCATTTT. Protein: CASSIGVGNQPQHF.

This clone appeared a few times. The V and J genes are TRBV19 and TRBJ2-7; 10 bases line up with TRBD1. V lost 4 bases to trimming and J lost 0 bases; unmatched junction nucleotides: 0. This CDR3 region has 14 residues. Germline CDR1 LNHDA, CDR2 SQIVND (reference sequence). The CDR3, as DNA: TGTGCCAGTAGTAGGGACAGGGGCTCCTACGAGCAGTACTTC. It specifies CASSRDRGSYEQYF.

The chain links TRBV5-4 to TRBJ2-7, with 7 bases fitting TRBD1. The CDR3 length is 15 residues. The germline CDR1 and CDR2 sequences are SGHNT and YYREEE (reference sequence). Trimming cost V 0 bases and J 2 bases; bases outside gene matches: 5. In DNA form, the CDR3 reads TGTGCCAGCAGCTTGGGGGGACAGTCTACCTACGAGCAGTACTTC. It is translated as CASSLGGQSTYEQYF. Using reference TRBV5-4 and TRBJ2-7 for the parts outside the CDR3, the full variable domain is ETGVTQSPTHLIKTRGQQVTLRCSSQSGHNTVSWYQQALGQGPQFIFQYYREEENGRGNFPPRFSGLQFPNYSSELNVNALELDDSALYLCASSLGGQSTYEQYFGPGTRLTVT.